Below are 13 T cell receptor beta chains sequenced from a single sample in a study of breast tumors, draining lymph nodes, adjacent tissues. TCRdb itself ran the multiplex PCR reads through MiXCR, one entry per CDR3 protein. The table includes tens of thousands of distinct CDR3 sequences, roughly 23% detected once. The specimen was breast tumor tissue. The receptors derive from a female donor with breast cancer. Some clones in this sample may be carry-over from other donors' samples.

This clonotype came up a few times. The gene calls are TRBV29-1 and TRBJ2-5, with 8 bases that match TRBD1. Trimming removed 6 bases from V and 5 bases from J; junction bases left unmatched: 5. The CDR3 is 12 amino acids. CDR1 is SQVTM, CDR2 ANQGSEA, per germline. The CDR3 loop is CSVDRAGETQYF. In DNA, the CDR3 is TGCAGCGTGGACAGGGCTGGCGAGACCCAGTACTTC.

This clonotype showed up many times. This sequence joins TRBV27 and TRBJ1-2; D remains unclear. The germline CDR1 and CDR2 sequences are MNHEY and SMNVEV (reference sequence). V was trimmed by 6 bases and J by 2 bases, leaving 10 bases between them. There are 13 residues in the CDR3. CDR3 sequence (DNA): TGTGCCAGCAGCCCGAGACGGAACTATGGCTACACCTTC. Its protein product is CASSPRRNYGYTF.

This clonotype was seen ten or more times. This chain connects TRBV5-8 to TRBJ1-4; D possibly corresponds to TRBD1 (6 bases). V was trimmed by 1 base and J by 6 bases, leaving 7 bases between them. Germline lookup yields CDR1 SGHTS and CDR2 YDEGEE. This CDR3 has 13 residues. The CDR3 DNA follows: TGTGCCAGCAGCTTGAGGGGGGATGAAAAACTGTTTTTT. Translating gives CASSLRGDEKLFF.

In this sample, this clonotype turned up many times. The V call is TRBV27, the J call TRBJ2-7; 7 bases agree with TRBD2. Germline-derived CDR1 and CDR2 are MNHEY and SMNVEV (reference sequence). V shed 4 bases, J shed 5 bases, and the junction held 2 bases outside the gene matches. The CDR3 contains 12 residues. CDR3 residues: CASSSSGNEQYF. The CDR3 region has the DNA TGTGCCAGCAGTTCGAGCGGGAACGAGCAGTACTTC.

As DNA, the CDR3 is TGTGCCAGCAGCCTTAGGAGGGAGACCCAGTACTTC. It is translated as CASSLRRETQYF. The genes are TRBV3-1 and TRBJ2-5; TRBD2 might be the D (5 bases). The CDR3 is made up of 12 amino acids. Germline V CDR1 and CDR2: LGHDT, YNNKEL (reference sequence). Trimming cost V 4 bases and J 5 bases, with 8 bases left between them.

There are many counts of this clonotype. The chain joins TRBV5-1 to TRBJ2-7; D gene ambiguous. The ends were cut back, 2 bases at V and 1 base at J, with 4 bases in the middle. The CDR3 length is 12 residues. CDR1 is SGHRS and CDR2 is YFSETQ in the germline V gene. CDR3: CASSFDSYEQYF. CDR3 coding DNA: TGCGCCAGCAGCTTCGATTCCTACGAGCAGTACTTC.

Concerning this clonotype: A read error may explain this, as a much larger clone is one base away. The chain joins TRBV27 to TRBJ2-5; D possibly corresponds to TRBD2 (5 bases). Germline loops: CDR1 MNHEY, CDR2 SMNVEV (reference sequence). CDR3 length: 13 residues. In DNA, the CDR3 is TGTTCCAGCGGTGGCAGCCGACAAGAGACCCAGTACTTC. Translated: CSSGGSRQETQYF.

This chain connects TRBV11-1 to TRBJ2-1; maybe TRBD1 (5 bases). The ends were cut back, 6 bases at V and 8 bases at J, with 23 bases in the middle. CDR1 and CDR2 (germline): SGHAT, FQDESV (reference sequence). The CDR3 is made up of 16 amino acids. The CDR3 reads CASSLLVGQGSHEQFF. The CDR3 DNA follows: TGTGCCAGCAGTCTCCTTGTTGGGCAGGGCAGTCATGAGCAGTTCTTC.

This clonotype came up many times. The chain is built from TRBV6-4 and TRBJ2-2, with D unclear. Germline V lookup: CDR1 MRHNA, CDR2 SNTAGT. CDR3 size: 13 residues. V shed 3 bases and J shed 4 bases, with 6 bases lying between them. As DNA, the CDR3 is TGTGCCAGCAGTGAAGCCGGCACCGGGGAGCTGTTTTTT. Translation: CASSEAGTGELFF.

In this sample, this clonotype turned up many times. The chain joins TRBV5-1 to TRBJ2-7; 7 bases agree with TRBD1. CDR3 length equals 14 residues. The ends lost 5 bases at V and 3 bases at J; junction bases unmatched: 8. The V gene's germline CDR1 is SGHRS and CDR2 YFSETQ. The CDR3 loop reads CASSRSRDSYEQYF. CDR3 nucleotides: TGCGCCAGCAGTAGGTCTCGGGACAGCTACGAGCAGTACTTC.

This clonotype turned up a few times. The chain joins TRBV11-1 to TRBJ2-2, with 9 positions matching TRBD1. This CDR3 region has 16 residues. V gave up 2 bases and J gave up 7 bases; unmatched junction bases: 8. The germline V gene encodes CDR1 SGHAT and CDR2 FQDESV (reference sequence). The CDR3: CASSLPTGGKVGELFF. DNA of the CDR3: TGTGCCAGCAGCTTACCGACAGGGGGTAAAGTCGGGGAGCTGTTTTTT.

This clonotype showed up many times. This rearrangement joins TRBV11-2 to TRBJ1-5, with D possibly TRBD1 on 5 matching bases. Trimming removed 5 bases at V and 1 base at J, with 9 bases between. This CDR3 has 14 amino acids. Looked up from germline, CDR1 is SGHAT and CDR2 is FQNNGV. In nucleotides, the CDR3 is TGTGCCAGCAGCCTATCAGGGAGCAATCAGCCCCAGCATTTT. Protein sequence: CASSLSGSNQPQHF.

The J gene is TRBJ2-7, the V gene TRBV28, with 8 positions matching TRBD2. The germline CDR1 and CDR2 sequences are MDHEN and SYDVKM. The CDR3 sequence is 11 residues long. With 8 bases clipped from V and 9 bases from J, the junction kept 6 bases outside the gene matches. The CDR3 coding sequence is TGTGCCAGCGCGGGAGGACTACGGCAGTACTTC. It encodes CASAGGLRQYF.